The rows below give T cell receptor beta chains drawn from one sample of a study of T cell responses to AZD1222 COVID-19 vaccine. Clones were sequenced by immunoSEQ multiplex PCR, and TCRdb holds only the in-frame ones, with some missing. The sample gives 150,000 or so clones, about 92% of which show up once; less than 3.5% is in the top ten. The specimen comprised peripheral blood, sampled 28 days after the second AZD1222 dose. Receptors were obtained from an adult who received the AZD1222 COVID-19 vaccine. Both conserved end residues are part of each CDR3. The D gene is left open where the match is weak. Clone size, where shown, is once, few, many, or a class for clones that have expanded.

CDR3 protein	CDR3 DNA	J gene	clone size	D gene	V gene
CASSQDYPTGEQFF	TGCGCCAGCAGCCAAGATTACCCGACCGGTGAGCAGTTCTTC	TRBJ2-1	-	-	TRBV4-1
CASSPGPGQPIYSNQPQHF	TGTGCCAGCAGCCCAGGCCCGGGACAGCCCATTTATAGCAATCAGCCCCAGCATTTT	TRBJ1-5	once	TRBD1	TRBV7-9
CASSPGGSSYEQYF	TGTGCCAGCAGCCCCGGAGGGAGCTCCTACGAGCAGTACTTC	TRBJ2-7	-	-	TRBV28
CASRRQNSYNEQFF	TGTGCCAGCAGGCGACAGAACTCCTACAATGAGCAGTTCTTC	TRBJ2-1	-	-	TRBV6-5
CASSQGWGRAYNEQFF	TGTGCCAGCAGCCAGGGCTGGGGGCGCGCGTACAATGAGCAGTTCTTC	TRBJ2-1	-	-	TRBV5-6
CASSRAYNQPQHF	TGTGCCAGTAGTAGGGCTTACAATCAGCCCCAGCATTTT	TRBJ1-5	-	-	TRBV19
CASSDGEQNYNEQFF	TGTGCCAGCAGTGACGGAGAACAGAACTACAATGAGCAGTTCTTC	TRBJ2-1	-	-	TRBV6-4
CASRNEQGANGNQPQHF	TGTGCCAGCAGAAATGAACAGGGGGCGAATGGCAATCAGCCCCAGCATTTT	TRBJ1-5	-	TRBD1	TRBV28
CAWTTGASGNTIYF	TGTGCCTGGACTACCGGGGCCTCTGGAAACACCATATATTTT	TRBJ1-3	-	-	TRBV30
CASSPWDYAYEQYF	TGTGCCAGCAGCCCCTGGGACTACGCCTACGAGCAGTACTTC	TRBJ2-7	-	TRBD2	TRBV9
CASSQETGSFTEAFF	TGCGCCAGCAGCCAGGAGACAGGGAGTTTCACTGAAGCTTTCTTT	TRBJ1-1	-	TRBD1	TRBV4-1
CASWGTRGTEAFF	TGTGCCAGTTGGGGGACACGGGGCACTGAAGCTTTCTTT	TRBJ1-1	-	-	TRBV19
CASTVVNSNQPQHF	TGTGCCAGCACGGTGGTCAATAGCAATCAGCCCCAGCATTTT	TRBJ1-5	-	-	TRBV28
CASSLLAPGQTYEQYF	TGTGCCAGCAGTTTATTGGCCCCGGGACAGACCTACGAGCAGTACTTC	TRBJ2-7	-	TRBD1	TRBV27
CASSPRTGGSNQPQHF	TGTGCCAGCAGCCCCCGGACAGGGGGTAGCAATCAGCCCCAGCATTTT	TRBJ1-5	-	TRBD1	TRBV7-8
CSARRQETQYF	TGCAGTGCTAGGCGGCAAGAGACCCAGTACTTC	TRBJ2-5	-	-	TRBV20-1
CASRLGTGWDNEQFF	TGTGCCAGCAGGCTCGGGACAGGGTGGGACAATGAGCAGTTCTTC	TRBJ2-1	-	TRBD1	TRBV28
CASGGGRDTEAFF	TGTGCCAGCGGAGGGGGGCGGGACACTGAAGCTTTCTTT	TRBJ1-1	-	-	TRBV2
CASSSFGTPDTGELFF	TGTGCCAGCAGCTCTTTCGGGACTCCTGACACCGGGGAGCTGTTTTTT	TRBJ2-2	-	-	TRBV7-2
CASSLGGAGTGIKNIQYF	TGTGCCAGCAGCCTCGGAGGAGCCGGGACAGGGATCAAAAACATTCAGTACTTC	TRBJ2-4	few	TRBD1	TRBV4-2
CASSFRLAGEDTQYF	TGTGCCAGCAGCTTCCGACTAGCGGGAGAAGATACGCAGTATTTT	TRBJ2-3	-	TRBD2	TRBV11-2
CASSFQDSTEAFF	TGTGCCAGCAGTTTTCAAGATAGCACTGAAGCTTTCTTT	TRBJ1-1	-	-	TRBV27
CASRPTSGDSYEQYF	TGTGCCAGCAGACCAACCTCCGGGGACTCCTACGAGCAGTACTTC	TRBJ2-7	-	-	TRBV7-8
CATSRDPNQPQHF	TGTGCCACCAGCAGAGACCCGAATCAGCCCCAGCATTTT	TRBJ1-5	-	-	TRBV15
CASTPWAGDTQYF	TGTGCCAGCACCCCTTGGGCGGGAGATACGCAGTATTTT	TRBJ2-3	-	-	TRBV9
CASSHYSSSVNEQFF	TGTGCCAGCAGCCACTACTCGAGTTCGGTAAATGAGCAGTTCTTC	TRBJ2-1	-	-	TRBV14
CASSPLKAGTEAFF	TGTGCCAGCAGCCCACTCAAGGCTGGCACTGAAGCTTTCTTT	TRBJ1-1	-	-	TRBV6-2/TRBV6-3
CASSRSTVNTEAFF	TGTGCCAGCAGTCGATCGACAGTGAACACTGAAGCTTTCTTT	TRBJ1-1	-	-	TRBV6-6